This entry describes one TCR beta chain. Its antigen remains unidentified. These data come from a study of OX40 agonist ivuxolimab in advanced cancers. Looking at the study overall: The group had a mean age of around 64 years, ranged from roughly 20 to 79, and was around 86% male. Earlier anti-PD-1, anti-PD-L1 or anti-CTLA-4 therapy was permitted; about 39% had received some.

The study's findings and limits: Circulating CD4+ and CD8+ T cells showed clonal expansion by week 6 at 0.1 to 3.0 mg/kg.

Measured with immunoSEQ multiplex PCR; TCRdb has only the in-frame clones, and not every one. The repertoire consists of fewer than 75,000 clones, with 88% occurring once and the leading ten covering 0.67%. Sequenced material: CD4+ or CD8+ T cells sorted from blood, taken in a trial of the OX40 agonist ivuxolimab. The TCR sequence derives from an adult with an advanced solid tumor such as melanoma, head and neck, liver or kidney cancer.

CDR3 bases: TGTGCTAGTGGTTTGGTACCTACTCACAGTACCTCCTACGAGCAGTACTTC. Protein sequence: CASGLVPTHSTSYEQYF. The chain combines TRBV12-5 with TRBJ2-7; D unresolved. V lost 0 bases, J lost 0 bases, and 15 bases lay in between. From germline, CDR1 is LGHNT and CDR2 FRNRAP. This CDR3 is 17 amino acids long.